This T cell receptor beta chain was sequenced during a study of T cell repertoires in cytomegalovirus infection. Study details: In public TCR beta signatures, there were indications of both CMV infection and matching HLA type.

CDR1 is ENHRY and CDR2 is SYGVKD in the germline V gene. Trimming stripped 5 bases from V and 7 bases from J, with 15 bases between. The CDR3 has 13 residues. General study results and limits: Carriers of CMV and the relevant HLA type were discriminated by public TCR beta frequency.

On this clonotype itself: Its antigen is unknown.

Using its own MiXCR run on the reads, TCRdb lists one record per CDR3 protein. The repertoire holds roughly 500,000 distinct CDR3 sequences, with 16% as singletons. This chain uses TRBV10-3 with TRBJ2-7, with D maybe TRBD2 (6 bases). The receptor was isolated from a human donor in good health (CMV status not recorded). Some clones in this sample may be carry-over from other donors' samples. The specimen was CD8+ T cells from PBMCs. The CDR3 spells CAISTGGLREQYF. CDR3 in DNA: TGTGCCATCAGTACCGGGGGTTTGCGGGAGCAGTACTTC.